This T cell receptor (beta chain) was captured in a study of T cells in Graves' hyperthyroidism and ophthalmopathy. Germline V CDR1 and CDR2: SGHTA, FQGTGA. This CDR3 region has 18 residues. V was clipped by 1 base and J by 3 bases; unmatched bases: 12. RNA transcripts were the template for amplifying TCR beta CDR3 regions. HTBI primers drove first-round RT-PCR of the TCR CDR3. TCRdb used MiXCR to reprocess the multiplex PCR reads, holding one entry per CDR3 protein. The table includes 93,000 or so distinct CDR3 sequences, 45% to 50% detected once. Overall study findings and caveats: Model output signaled ophthalmopathy a median 6.5 months ahead of onset.

The PBMCs were taken from over 9.5 ml of fresh peripheral blood. This clonotype was found many times. The antigen is not known. Sequencing used blood. The chain combines TRBV7-3 with TRBJ2-3; 8 nucleotides align to TRBD2. The receptor's source is a man between 40 and 49 years old with Graves' hyperthyroidism. Here the CDR3 reads CASSLRLGGGRITDTQYF. CDR3 DNA: TGTGCCAGCAGCTTAAGACTGGGCGGGGGGAGGATTACAGATACGCAGTATTTT.